Its frequency marks the clone carrying this T cell receptor (beta chain) as medium-sized. Per the germline V gene, CDR1 is MNHNY and CDR2 is SVGAGI (reference sequence). This CDR3 has 15 amino acids. These data belong to a study of T cell clusters in autoimmune cytopenias. TRB amplification used roughly 250 ng of peripheral blood genomic DNA. Multiplex touch-down PCR amplified TRB using TRB-A and TRB-B pools in one tube. For each CDR3 protein, TCRdb gives one entry from its re-call of the multiplex PCR reads, without DNA. The repertoire table contains about 2,700 distinct CDR3 sequences. Sequenced input: peripheral blood. The receptor was isolated from a human donor with an autoimmune cytopenia or autoimmune hepatitis (not recorded which). V and J are TRBV6-6 and TRBJ1-2. CDR3 protein: CATIGPGLQNYGYTF.